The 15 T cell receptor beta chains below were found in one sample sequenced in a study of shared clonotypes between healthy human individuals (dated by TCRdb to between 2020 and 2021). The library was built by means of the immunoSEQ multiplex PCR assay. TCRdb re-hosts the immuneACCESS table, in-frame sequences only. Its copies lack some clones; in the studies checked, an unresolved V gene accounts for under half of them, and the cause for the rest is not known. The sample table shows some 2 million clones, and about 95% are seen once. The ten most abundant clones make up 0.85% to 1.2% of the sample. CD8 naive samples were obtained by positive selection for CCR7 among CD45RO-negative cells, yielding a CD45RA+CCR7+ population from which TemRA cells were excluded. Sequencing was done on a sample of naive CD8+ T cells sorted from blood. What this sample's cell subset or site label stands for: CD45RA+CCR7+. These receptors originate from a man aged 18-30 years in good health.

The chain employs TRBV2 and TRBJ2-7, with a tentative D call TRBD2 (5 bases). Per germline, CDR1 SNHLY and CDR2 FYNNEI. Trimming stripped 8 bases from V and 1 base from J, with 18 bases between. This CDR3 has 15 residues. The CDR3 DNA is TGTGCCAGCTTGGATTCGGGGAGCGAGTCCTACGAGCAGTACTTC. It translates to CASLDSGSESYEQYF.

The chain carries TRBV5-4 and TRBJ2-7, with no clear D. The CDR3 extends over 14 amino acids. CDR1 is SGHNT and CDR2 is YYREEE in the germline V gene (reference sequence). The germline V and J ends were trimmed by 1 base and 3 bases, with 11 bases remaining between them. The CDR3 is CASSLKPRGYEQYF. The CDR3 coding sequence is TGTGCCAGCAGCTTGAAACCAAGAGGCTACGAGCAGTACTTC.

CDR3 residues: CASSVAWTANTGELFF. CDR3 DNA: TGTGCCAGCAGCGTAGCATGGACAGCGAACACCGGGGAGCTGTTTTTT. The chain is built from TRBV9 and TRBJ2-2, with D possibly being TRBD1 (6 bases). Germline V gene sequence: CDR1 SGDLS, CDR2 YYNGEE. V lost 0 bases to trimming and J lost 0 bases, with 9 bases between them. The CDR3 totals 16 residues.

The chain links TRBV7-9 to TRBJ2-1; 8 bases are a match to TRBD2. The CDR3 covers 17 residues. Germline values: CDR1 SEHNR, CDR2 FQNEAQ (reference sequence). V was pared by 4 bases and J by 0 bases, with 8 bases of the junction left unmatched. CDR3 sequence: CASSYPKSGSSYNEQFF. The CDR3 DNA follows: TGTGCCAGCAGCTATCCGAAAAGCGGGAGCTCCTACAATGAGCAGTTCTTC.

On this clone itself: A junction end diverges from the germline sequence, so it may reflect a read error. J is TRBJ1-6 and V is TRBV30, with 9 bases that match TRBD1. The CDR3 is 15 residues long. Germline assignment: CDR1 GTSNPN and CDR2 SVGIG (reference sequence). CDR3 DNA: TGTGCCCGGAGCTCGGGACAGGGTAAACATTCACCCCTCCACTTT. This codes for CARSSGQGKHSPLHF.

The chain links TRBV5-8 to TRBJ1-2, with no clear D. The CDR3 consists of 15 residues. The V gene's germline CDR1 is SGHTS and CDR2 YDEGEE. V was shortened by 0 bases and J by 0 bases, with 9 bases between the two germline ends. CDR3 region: CASSLVALANYGYTF. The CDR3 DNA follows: TGTGCCAGCAGCTTGGTAGCGCTAGCTAACTATGGCTACACCTTC.

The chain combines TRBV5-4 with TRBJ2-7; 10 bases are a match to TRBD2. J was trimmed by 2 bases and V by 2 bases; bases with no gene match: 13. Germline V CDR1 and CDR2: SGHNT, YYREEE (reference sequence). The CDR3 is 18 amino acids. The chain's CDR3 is CASSFSASTSGLTYEQYF. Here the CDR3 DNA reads TGTGCCAGCAGCTTTTCCGCTTCGACTAGCGGGCTTACCTACGAGCAGTACTTC.

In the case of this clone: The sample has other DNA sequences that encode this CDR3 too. The CDR3 DNA follows: TGCAGCGCCGTAGCCGGTGGCACAGATACGCAGTATTTT. It encodes CSAVAGGTDTQYF. The genes are TRBV29-1 and TRBJ2-3; D remains unclear. The V gene's germline CDR1 is SQVTM and CDR2 ANQGSEA. V gave up 7 bases and J gave up 1 base, with 12 bases separating them. The CDR3 runs to 13 residues.

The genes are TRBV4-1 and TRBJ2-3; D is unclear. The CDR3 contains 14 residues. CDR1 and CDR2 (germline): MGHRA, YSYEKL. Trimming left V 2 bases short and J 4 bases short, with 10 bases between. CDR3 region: CASSQREVPDTQYF. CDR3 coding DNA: TGCGCCAGCAGCCAACGAGAGGTGCCAGATACGCAGTATTTT.

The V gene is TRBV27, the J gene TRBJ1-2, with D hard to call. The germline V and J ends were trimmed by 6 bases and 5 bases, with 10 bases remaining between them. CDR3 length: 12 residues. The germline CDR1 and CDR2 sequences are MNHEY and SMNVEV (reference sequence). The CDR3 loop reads CASRAEDYGYTF. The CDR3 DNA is TGTGCCAGCAGAGCAGAGGATTATGGCTACACCTTC.

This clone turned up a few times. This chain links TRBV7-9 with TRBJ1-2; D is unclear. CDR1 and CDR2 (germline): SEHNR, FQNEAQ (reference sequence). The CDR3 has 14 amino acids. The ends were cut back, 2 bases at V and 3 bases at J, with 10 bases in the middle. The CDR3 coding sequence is TGTGCCAGCAGCTTAAACCGGGAATACTATGGCTACACCTTC. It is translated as CASSLNREYYGYTF. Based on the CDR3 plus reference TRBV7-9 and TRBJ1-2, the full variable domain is DTGVSQNPRHKITKRGQNVTFRCDPISEHNRLYWYRQTLGQGPEFLTYFQNEAQLEKSRLLSDRFSAERPKGSFSTLEIQRTEQGDSAMYLCASSLNREYYGYTFGSGTRLTVV.

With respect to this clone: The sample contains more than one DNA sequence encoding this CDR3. The CDR3 coding sequence is TGTGCCAGCAGCGTGGGGGCTGGACCCTACGAGCAGTACTTC. This sequence encodes CASSVGAGPYEQYF. The V call is TRBV9, the J call TRBJ2-7; a weak D match, TRBD1 (6 bases). V was trimmed by 2 bases and J by 2 bases, leaving 11 bases between them. Germline V gene lookup returns CDR1 SGDLS and CDR2 YYNGEE. The CDR3 spans 14 residues.

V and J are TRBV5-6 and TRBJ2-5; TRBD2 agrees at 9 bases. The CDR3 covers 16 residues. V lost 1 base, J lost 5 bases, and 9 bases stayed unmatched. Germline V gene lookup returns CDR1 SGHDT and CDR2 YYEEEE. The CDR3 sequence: CASSLMSSGERETQYF. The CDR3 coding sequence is TGTGCCAGCAGCTTGATGTCTAGCGGGGAGAGGGAGACCCAGTACTTC.

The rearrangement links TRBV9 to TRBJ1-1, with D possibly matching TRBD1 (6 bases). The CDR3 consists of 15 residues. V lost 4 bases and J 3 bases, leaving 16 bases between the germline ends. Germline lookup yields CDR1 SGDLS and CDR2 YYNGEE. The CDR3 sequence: CASSSQPHRDTEAFF. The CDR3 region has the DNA TGTGCCAGCAGCTCCCAACCTCACAGGGACACTGAAGCTTTCTTT.

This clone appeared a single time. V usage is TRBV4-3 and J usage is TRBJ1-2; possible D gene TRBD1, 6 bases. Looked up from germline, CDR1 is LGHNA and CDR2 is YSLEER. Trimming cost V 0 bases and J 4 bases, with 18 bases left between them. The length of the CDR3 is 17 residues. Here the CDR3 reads CASSQERGQQGLYGYTF. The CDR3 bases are TGCGCCAGCAGCCAAGAGAGGGGCCAACAGGGCCTCTATGGCTACACCTTC.